This entry describes one TCR beta chain. Its antigen remains unidentified. Other DNA variants within this sample encode the same CDR3. The data belong to a study of shared clonotypes between healthy human individuals. Points from the study as a whole: Relative to clonotypes present in all four donors, those not shared had lower generation probabilities.

For every subset, genomic DNA was evenly distributed across several immunoSEQ plates. TCRdb keeps only in-frame clones here, not all; method: immunoSEQ multiplex PCR. The profile shows millions of clones, roughly 95% of them singletons. Looked up from germline, CDR1 is SGHRS and CDR2 is YFSETQ. This CDR3 has 14 residues. Trimming at V came to 5 bases and at J to 0 bases, leaving 2 bases not matched to a gene. V is TRBV5-1 and J is TRBJ2-3, with 8 positions matching TRBD2. This receptor was taken from a man younger than 35 in good health. Sequencing input: naive CD4+ T cells sorted from blood. The subset is: CD45RA+ positively selected. Here the CDR3 DNA reads TGCGCCAGCAGACTAGCGGCCAGCACAGATACGCAGTATTTT. Protein: CASRLAASTDTQYF.